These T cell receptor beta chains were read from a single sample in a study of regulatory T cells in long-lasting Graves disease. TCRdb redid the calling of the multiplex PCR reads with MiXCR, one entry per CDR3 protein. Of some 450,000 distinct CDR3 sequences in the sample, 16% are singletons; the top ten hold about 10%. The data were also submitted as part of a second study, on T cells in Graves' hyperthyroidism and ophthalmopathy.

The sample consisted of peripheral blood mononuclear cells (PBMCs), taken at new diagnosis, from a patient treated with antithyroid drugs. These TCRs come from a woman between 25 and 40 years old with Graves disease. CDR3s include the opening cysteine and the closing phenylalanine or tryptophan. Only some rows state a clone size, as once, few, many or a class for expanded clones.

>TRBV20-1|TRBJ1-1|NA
CSARAGVNSEAFF
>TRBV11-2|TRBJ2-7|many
CASSPSGPAGSEQYF
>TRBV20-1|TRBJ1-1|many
CSARPTGVAEAFF
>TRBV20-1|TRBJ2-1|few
CSARGASGRFYNEQFF
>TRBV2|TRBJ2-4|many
CASSERLAGVSLSKNIQYF
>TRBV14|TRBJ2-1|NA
CASSPTTGTVAYNEQFF
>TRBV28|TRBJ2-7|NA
CASRPGVPDYTYEQYF
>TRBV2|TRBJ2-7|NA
CASSLSGTGTEQYF
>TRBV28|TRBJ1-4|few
CASTPAGGGKKLFF
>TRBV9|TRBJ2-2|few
CASRAGGTNTGELFF
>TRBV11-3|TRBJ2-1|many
CASSLGGLSSYNEQFF
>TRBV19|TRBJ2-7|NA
CASSRAESYEQYF
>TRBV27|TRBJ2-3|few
CASSSMEGTSTDTQYF
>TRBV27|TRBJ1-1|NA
CASSTGRAEAFF
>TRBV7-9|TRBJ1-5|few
CASNDGGVGQPQHF
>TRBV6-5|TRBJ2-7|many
CASSYQAKSYEQYF
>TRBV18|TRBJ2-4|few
CASSPPLTDLAKNIQYF
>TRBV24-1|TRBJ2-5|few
CATSVCGSETQYF
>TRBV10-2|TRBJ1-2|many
CASSPTGDGYGYTF
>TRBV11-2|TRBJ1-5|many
CASSERPADGQPQHF
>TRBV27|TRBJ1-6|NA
CASSLSDRGNSPLHF
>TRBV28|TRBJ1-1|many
CASSSPVMGFTPMRAFF
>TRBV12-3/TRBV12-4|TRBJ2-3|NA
CASSLFGITDTQYF